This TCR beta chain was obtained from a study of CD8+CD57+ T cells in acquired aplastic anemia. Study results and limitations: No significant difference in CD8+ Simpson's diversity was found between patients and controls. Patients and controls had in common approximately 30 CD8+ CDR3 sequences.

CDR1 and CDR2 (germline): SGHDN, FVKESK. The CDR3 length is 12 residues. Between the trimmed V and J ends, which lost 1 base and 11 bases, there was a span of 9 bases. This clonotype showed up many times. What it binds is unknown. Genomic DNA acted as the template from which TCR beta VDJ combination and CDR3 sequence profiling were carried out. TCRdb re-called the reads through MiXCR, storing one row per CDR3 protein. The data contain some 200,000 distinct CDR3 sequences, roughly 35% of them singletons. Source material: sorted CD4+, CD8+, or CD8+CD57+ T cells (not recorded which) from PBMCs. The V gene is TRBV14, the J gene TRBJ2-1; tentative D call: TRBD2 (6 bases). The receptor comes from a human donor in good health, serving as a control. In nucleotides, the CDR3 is TGTGCCAGCAGCCAAGGGCGGGAAAAGCAGTTCTTC. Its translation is CASSQGREKQFF.